One sample yielded the 22 T cell receptor beta chains listed below, sequenced in a study of T cells in Graves' hyperthyroidism and ophthalmopathy. Regions amplified from RNA transcripts were the TCR beta CDR3 regions. A set of HTBI primers served as the primers for a first-round RT-PCR of the TCR CDR3. Via MiXCR, TCRdb re-called the multiplex PCR reads, giving one row per CDR3 protein. This sample has some 500,000 distinct CDR3 sequences, with roughly a quarter found just once. The sequenced sample consisted of blood. The receptors originated from a woman in her 30s with Graves' ophthalmopathy.

This clonotype was recorded many times. This sequence joins TRBV6-5 and TRBJ2-2; D is undetermined. CDR1 is MNHEY and CDR2 is SVGAGI in the germline V gene. This CDR3 is 15 amino acids long. V lost 4 bases and J lost 1, with 10 bases in between. CDR3 loop: CASSSQRKNTGELFF. Here the CDR3 DNA reads TGTGCCAGCAGTTCTCAACGGAAGAACACCGGGGAGCTGTTTTTT.

This clonotype showed up many times. The chain employs TRBV30 and TRBJ2-5; D unresolved. This CDR3 spans 14 amino acids. The V end was cut by 5 bases, the J end by 6 bases, with 19 bases between. CDR1 and CDR2 from the germline V gene are GTSNPN and SVGIG (reference sequence). CDR3 in DNA: TGTGCCTGGGACCCCGGGCATGCTATGAAGACCCAGTACTTC. It translates to CAWDPGHAMKTQYF.

As regards this clonotype: This may be a read error, as it is one base from a much larger clone. V and J are TRBV10-3 and TRBJ2-5; TRBD2 matches 10 bases. Germline assignment: CDR1 ENHRY and CDR2 SYGVKD. This CDR3 region has 17 residues. V trimming: 7 bases; J trimming: 0 bases; junction bases outside the gene matches: 11. The CDR3 reads CAIIVSPGTSDQETQYF. In DNA, the CDR3 is TGTGCCATCATCGTGAGCCCCGGGACTAGCGACCAAGAGACCCAGTACTTC.

In its sample, this clonotype was seen many times. The chain carries TRBV28 and TRBJ2-2; D not resolved. Germline CDR1 reads MDHEN; CDR2 reads SYDVKM. The CDR3 consists of 12 residues. V lost 11 bases and J lost 3, with 10 bases in between. The chain's CDR3 is CAVDGDTGELFF. In nucleotides, the CDR3 is TGTGCCGTGGACGGAGACACCGGGGAGCTGTTTTTT. The entire variable domain, with the rest obtained from reference TRBV28 and TRBJ2-2, is as follows: DVKVTQSSRYLVKRTGEKVFLECVQDMDHENMFWYRQDPGLGLRLIYFSYDVKMKEKGDIPEGYSVSREKKERFSLILESASTNQTSMYLCAVDGDTGELFFGEGSRLTVL.

V gene TRBV2 combines with J gene TRBJ2-5, with TRBD1 matching 11 bases. J lost 5 bases, V lost 8 bases, and 10 bases had no gene match. The CDR3 sequence is 15 residues long. Per germline, CDR1 SNHLY and CDR2 FYNNEI. CDR3 sequence: CASSEDRGRSETQYF. The CDR3 DNA follows: TGTGCCAGCTCCGAGGACAGGGGGCGAAGTGAGACCCAGTACTTC.

This clonotype was counted many times. The V and J genes are TRBV11-3 and TRBJ1-3; 9 nucleotides line up with TRBD1. CDR3 length: 15 residues. V lost 5 bases to trimming and J lost 4 bases; unmatched junction nucleotides: 6. Germline assignment: CDR1 SGHNT and CDR2 YENEEA. The CDR3 region is CASSPNRGPGNTIYF. DNA for the CDR3: TGTGCCAGCAGCCCCAACAGGGGGCCAGGAAACACCATATATTTT.

This clonotype showed up many times. The rearrangement joins TRBV11-2 to TRBJ2-4, with unresolved D. Germline assignment: CDR1 SGHAT and CDR2 FQNNGV. The V and J ends lost 1 base and 1 base respectively, with 5 bases between them. CDR3 length: 14 amino acids. In nucleotides, the CDR3 is TGTGCCAGCAGCTTAGCTGGGGCCAAAAACATTCAGTACTTC. This encodes CASSLAGAKNIQYF.

This clonotype appeared many times. This chain links TRBV6-5 with TRBJ1-2, with D hard to call. V lost 0 bases and J lost 5, with 7 bases in between. Germline loops: CDR1 MNHEY, CDR2 SVGAGI. CDR3 length equals 13 residues. In nucleotides, the CDR3 is TGTGCCAGCAGTTACTCTGCAGTGTATGGCTACACCTTC. This sequence encodes CASSYSAVYGYTF.

Many counts were recorded for this clonotype. This rearrangement joins TRBV6-5 to TRBJ2-7; D gene unclear. Trimming took 2 bases from V and 5 from J, leaving 16 bases between them. In germline, CDR1 is MNHEY, CDR2 SVGAGI. There are 15 residues in the CDR3. For the CDR3, the DNA is TGTGCCAGCAGTTACCGTTATCCTCCGAGGAACGAGCAGTACTTC. It translates to CASSYRYPPRNEQYF.

This chain joins TRBV20-1 and TRBJ1-1, with a possible D match to TRBD1 (5 bases). The CDR3 totals 14 residues. V lost 5 bases, J lost 3 bases, and 16 bases lay in between. Germline V gene sequence: CDR1 DFQATT, CDR2 SNEGSKA (reference sequence). The CDR3 loop is CSAPRAGLDTEAFF. CDR3 bases: TGCAGTGCTCCCCGGGCAGGGTTGGACACTGAAGCTTTCTTT.

This clonotype came up once. The V gene is TRBV28, the J gene TRBJ2-4, with 13 bases identical to TRBD2. With 3 bases clipped from V and 0 bases from J, the junction kept 11 bases outside the gene matches. CDR1 is MDHEN and CDR2 is SYDVKM in the germline V gene. This CDR3 spans 20 amino acids. This chain's CDR3 is CASSLGLAGSRGIAKNIQYF. For the CDR3, the DNA is TGTGCCAGCAGTTTGGGACTAGCGGGGTCCCGTGGGATAGCCAAAAACATTCAGTACTTC. The whole variable domain, filled in from reference TRBV28 and TRBJ2-4, reads DVKVTQSSRYLVKRTGEKVFLECVQDMDHENMFWYRQDPGLGLRLIYFSYDVKMKEKGDIPEGYSVSREKKERFSLILESASTNQTSMYLCASSLGLAGSRGIAKNIQYFGAGTRLSVL.

This clonotype has at least ten counts. The J gene is TRBJ2-5, the V gene TRBV2; TRBD1 matches at 8 bases. Trimming cost V 6 bases and J 4 bases; bases outside gene matches: 10. Germline-derived CDR1 and CDR2 are SNHLY and FYNNEI. CDR3 length: 15 amino acids. The CDR3 is CASRAGGAQGETQYF. The DNA of the CDR3 is TGTGCCAGCAGGGCAGGGGGCGCCCAGGGAGAGACCCAGTACTTC.

This clonotype was counted many times. The chain carries TRBV6-5 and TRBJ1-5; D not resolved. CDR1 is MNHEY and CDR2 is SVGAGI in the germline V gene. Trimming left V 0 bases short and J 7 bases short, with 10 bases between. The CDR3 totals 14 residues. CDR3 nucleotide sequence: TGTGCCAGCAGTTACTCGGATGGGAAGCAGCCCCAGCATTTT. Translating gives CASSYSDGKQPQHF.

The chain links TRBV6-5 to TRBJ2-7; a possible D gene is TRBD2 (5 bases). The germline CDR1 and CDR2 sequences are MNHEY and SVGAGI. The CDR3 sequence is 14 residues long. V was pared by 0 bases and J by 6 bases, with 12 bases between. This CDR3 is CASSYSRNGVEQYF. In DNA form, the CDR3 reads TGTGCCAGCAGTTACTCGAGAAACGGGGTCGAGCAGTACTTC.

V gene TRBV20-1 combines with J gene TRBJ2-7; 7 bases fit TRBD2. In germline, CDR1 is DFQATT, CDR2 SNEGSKA (reference sequence). The CDR3 consists of 13 residues. Trimming removed 6 bases from V and 2 bases from J; junction bases left unmatched: 7. CDR3 region: CSAVRDYPYEQYF. For the CDR3, the DNA is TGCAGTGCCGTCCGGGACTACCCCTACGAGCAGTACTTC.

This clonotype turned up a few times. The rearrangement uses TRBV19 and TRBJ2-4; 10 bases are shared with TRBD2. Looked up from germline, CDR1 is LNHDA and CDR2 is SQIVND (reference sequence). J lost 0 bases, V lost 4 bases, and 9 bases had no gene match. This CDR3 is 18 amino acids long. This CDR3 reads CASSSLAGETTAKNIQYF. The DNA for the CDR3 is TGTGCCAGTAGTAGCCTAGCGGGGGAGACCACAGCCAAAAACATTCAGTACTTC.

This clonotype came up many times. The chain is built from TRBV4-3 and TRBJ2-7; a possible D gene is TRBD2 (7 bases). Trimming cost V 0 bases and J 0 bases, with 12 bases left between them. Germline CDR1 and CDR2: LGHNA and YSLEER. This CDR3 has 16 residues. The DNA for the CDR3 is TGCGCCAGCAGCCAAGATCAGGGAGGGGGCTCCTACGAGCAGTACTTC. Translation: CASSQDQGGGSYEQYF.

This clonotype appeared once. This chain connects TRBV6-1 to TRBJ2-5; D remains unclear. V was cut by 6 bases and J by 2 bases, with 13 bases left in between. This CDR3 contains 14 residues. Germline assignment: CDR1 MNHNS and CDR2 SASEGT. The CDR3 nucleotides are TGTGCCAGCAGGGTGCGACACGGACAAGAGACCCAGTACTTC. Translation: CASRVRHGQETQYF.

In its sample, this clonotype was seen many times. This sequence joins TRBV6-1 and TRBJ1-2, with 8 bases that match TRBD1. The CDR3 spans 13 residues. In germline, CDR1 is MNHNS, CDR2 SASEGT. Trimming took 6 bases from V and 4 from J; bases not matched to a gene: 4. The CDR3 nucleotides read TGTGCCAGCAGGACGGGACAGGCCTATGGCTACACCTTC. It is translated as CASRTGQAYGYTF.

This clonotype was counted only a few times. A much larger clone differs by one base, so this may be a read error. The chain links TRBV5-1 to TRBJ2-7; D gene unclear. The CDR3 loop spans 13 amino acids. The germline gives CDR1 SGHRS, CDR2 YFSETQ. V shed 1 base and J shed 2 bases, with 7 bases lying between them. The CDR3 nucleotides read TGCGCCAGCAGCTTGCTTAACACCTACGAGCAGTACTTC. Translated: CASSLLNTYEQYF. Supplemented by reference TRBV5-1 and TRBJ2-7, the full variable domain reads KAGVTQTPRYLIKTRGQQVTLSCSPISGHRSVSWYQQTPGQGLQFLFEYFSETQRNKGNFPGRFSGRQFSNSRSEMNVSTLELGDSALYLCASSLLNTYEQYFGPGTRLTVT.

Ten or more counts support this clonotype. The rearrangement links TRBV24-1 to TRBJ2-5, with D tentatively TRBD1 or TRBD2 (5 bases each). In germline, CDR1 is KGHDR, CDR2 SFDVKD. CDR3 length equals 16 residues. Trimming left V 4 bases short and J 0 bases short, with 14 bases between. CDR3 protein: CATSDPGRGHQETQYF. In DNA form, the CDR3 reads TGTGCCACCAGTGACCCCGGCCGGGGCCACCAAGAGACCCAGTACTTC.

This clonotype turned up a few times. This chain links TRBV3-1 with TRBJ1-2; a weak D match, TRBD1 (5 bases). Germline V gene lookup returns CDR1 LGHDT and CDR2 YNNKEL (reference sequence). V was trimmed by 5 bases and J by 3 bases, leaving 19 bases between them. This CDR3 spans 16 amino acids. The CDR3 DNA follows: TGTGCCAGCAGCGATAACGTCAGGGTAGACGACTATGGCTACACCTTC. Translating it yields CASSDNVRVDDYGYTF.